These 22 T cell receptor beta chains came from one sample sequenced in a study of T cell repertoires in cytomegalovirus infection. No cognate antigen is known for these TCRs. MiXCR was run by TCRdb on the reads, yielding one entry per CDR3 protein. This sample yields under 90,000 distinct CDR3 sequences, of which more than 40% are seen a single time; over 85% belongs to the top ten. This sample comprised CD8+ T cells from cultured PBMCs, obtained from culture after CMV antigen stimulation. The receptors originated from a human donor in good health (CMV status not recorded). Some clones in this sample may be carry-over from other donors' samples.

The rearrangement joins TRBV12-5 to TRBJ1-1; 9 nucleotides line up with TRBD1. Germline CDR1 LGHNT, CDR2 FRNRAP. J was trimmed by 4 bases and V by 5 bases; bases with no gene match: 5. The CDR3 consists of 14 residues. The CDR3 loop reads CASGPGDRVTEAFF. CDR3 DNA sequence: TGTGCTAGTGGTCCGGGGGACAGGGTCACTGAAGCTTTCTTT.

V is TRBV7-3 and J is TRBJ2-7, with no clear D. The CDR3 has 13 residues. CDR1 and CDR2 (germline): SGHTA, FQGTGA. V dropped 5 bases and J dropped 2 bases, with 10 bases sitting between them. The CDR3 nucleotides are TGTGCCAGCAGCCCCTTCGGTACCTACGAGCAGTACTTC. Protein product: CASSPFGTYEQYF.

This clonotype turned up a few times. The chain has TRBV7-6 and TRBJ2-5; the D gene could be TRBD1 or TRBD2 (5 bases each). The CDR3 length is 17 residues. V lost 3 bases and J 6 bases, leaving 23 bases between the germline ends. CDR1 is SGHVS, CDR2 FNYEAQ, per germline. CDR3 sequence reads: CASSLADLRGTLKTQYF. In DNA, the CDR3 is TGTGCCAGCAGCTTGGCTGATTTGAGGGGTACCTTAAAGACCCAGTACTTC.

The rearrangement uses TRBV7-9 and TRBJ1-2, with D hard to call. Germline CDR1 and CDR2: SEHNR and FQNEAQ (reference sequence). V was cut by 5 bases and J by 7 bases, with 17 bases left in between. The CDR3 extends over 14 amino acids. The CDR3 bases are TGTGCCAGCAGCCGACCTGGTGCAGAGGGTGGCTACACCTTC. This gives the protein CASSRPGAEGGYTF.

The rearrangement joins TRBV7-6 to TRBJ2-7; D might be TRBD1 (5 bases). The CDR3 is 13 amino acids. Trimming stripped 4 bases from V and 0 bases from J, with 7 bases between. Germline V gives CDR1 SGHVS, CDR2 FNYEAQ. Here the CDR3 reads CASSSTVSYEQYF. The CDR3 nucleotides are TGTGCCAGCAGCTCGACAGTCTCCTACGAGCAGTACTTC. The complete variable domain, with remaining parts taken from reference TRBV7-6 and TRBJ2-7, reads GAGVSQSPRYKVTKRGQDVALRCDPISGHVSLYWYRQALGQGPEFLTYFNYEAQQDKSGLPNDRFSAERPEGSISTLTIQRTEQRDSAMYRCASSSTVSYEQYFGPGTRLTVT.

V usage is TRBV20-1 and J usage is TRBJ2-7; no clear D. The CDR3 is 13 residues long. Germline V CDR1 and CDR2: DFQATT, SNEGSKA (reference sequence). V lost 0 bases, J lost 3 bases, and 9 bases lay in between. The CDR3 coding sequence is TGCAGTGCTAGAGATCAGAGAGACTACGAGCAGTACTTC. Protein product: CSARDQRDYEQYF.

About this clonotype: One junction end disagrees with the germline gene, perhaps due to a read error. The chain uses TRBV7-9 and TRBJ1-5; possible D gene TRBD1, 5 bases. This CDR3 is 15 amino acids long. Germline CDR1 reads SEHNR; CDR2 reads FQNEAQ (reference sequence). Here the CDR3 DNA reads TGTGCCGGCAGCTGGGAAGGGGCCAGCAATCAGCCCCAGCATTTT. It yields the protein CAGSWEGASNQPQHF.

The rearrangement joins TRBV9 to TRBJ1-2; 8 bases fit TRBD1. Unmatched junction bases numbered 7, after V lost 7 bases and J lost 8 bases. Germline assignment: CDR1 SGDLS and CDR2 YYNGEE. The CDR3 is 12 amino acids. The CDR3 loop is CASGSDRGGYTF. The CDR3, as DNA: TGTGCCAGCGGATCCGACAGGGGAGGCTACACCTTC.

Only a few counts were recorded for this clonotype. The chain recombines TRBV11-1 with TRBJ2-1, with TRBD1 as a possible D gene (6 bases). In germline, CDR1 is SGHAT, CDR2 FQDESV (reference sequence). CDR3 length: 12 amino acids. Trimming left V 5 bases short and J 10 bases short, with 12 bases between. CDR3 sequence reads: CASSLQGSEQFF. The CDR3 DNA reads TGTGCCAGCAGCCTCCAGGGGAGCGAGCAGTTCTTC.

Only a few counts were recorded for this clonotype. This sequence joins TRBV5-4 and TRBJ1-2; tentative D call: TRBD1 (5 bases). The CDR3 contains 11 residues. Trimming took off 2 bases at V and 7 bases at J, with 6 bases between the two ends. The germline V gene has CDR1 SGHNT and CDR2 YYREEE (reference sequence). CDR3: CASSLGVGYTF. CDR3 bases: TGTGCCAGCAGCTTAGGGGTTGGCTACACCTTC.

The V and J genes are TRBV7-9 and TRBJ2-7; possible D gene TRBD1, 6 bases. The V gene lost 0 bases and the J gene lost 3 bases, with 9 bases spanning the gap. Germline lookup yields CDR1 SEHNR and CDR2 FQNEAQ (reference sequence). This CDR3 spans 14 amino acids. This CDR3 reads CASSLADSNYEQYF. The DNA for the CDR3 is TGTGCCAGCAGCTTAGCGGACAGCAACTACGAGCAGTACTTC. Looking up the rest from reference TRBV7-9 and TRBJ2-7 gives the full variable domain: DTGVSQNPRHKITKRGQNVTFRCDPISEHNRLYWYRQTLGQGPEFLTYFQNEAQLEKSRLLSDRFSAERPKGSFSTLEIQRTEQGDSAMYLCASSLADSNYEQYFGPGTRLTVT.

The genes are TRBV13 and TRBJ2-3; tentatively, D is TRBD1 (6 bases). Deletions cut 5 bases from V and 0 bases from J, with 12 bases between. This CDR3 comprises 15 residues. CDR1 is PRHDT and CDR2 is FYEKMQ in the germline V gene (reference sequence). In DNA form, the CDR3 reads TGTGCCAGCAGCCGCGGTGACAGGAGCACAGATACGCAGTATTTT. This gives the protein CASSRGDRSTDTQYF.

The genes are TRBV28 and TRBJ2-1, with 12 bases fitting TRBD2. Germline V gene sequence: CDR1 MDHEN, CDR2 SYDVKM. V lost 5 bases, J lost 7 bases, and 6 bases stayed unmatched. The CDR3 runs to 15 residues. The CDR3 nucleotides are TGTGCCAGCAGTCCCCTAGCGGGAGGGCGTAATGAGCAGTTCTTC. It specifies CASSPLAGGRNEQFF.

This chain joins TRBV14 and TRBJ1-4, with D possibly matching TRBD1 (6 bases). This CDR3 spans 15 amino acids. In germline, CDR1 is SGHDN, CDR2 FVKESK. The V and J ends lost 3 bases and 8 bases respectively, with 16 bases between them. The CDR3 DNA reads as TGTGCCAGCAGCCAGCCCTCAGGGGCTTTGGAAAAACTGTTTTTT. This gives the protein CASSQPSGALEKLFF.

This chain connects TRBV28 to TRBJ2-3, with D possibly TRBD2 on 5 matching bases. V shed 2 bases and J shed 4 bases, with 10 bases lying between them. Germline V lookup: CDR1 MDHEN, CDR2 SYDVKM. This CDR3 is 14 amino acids long. The CDR3 here is CASSLSGSPDTQYF. DNA for the CDR3: TGTGCCAGCAGTTTAAGTGGGAGTCCAGATACGCAGTATTTT.

The chain links TRBV27 to TRBJ1-3; TRBD1 matches at 9 bases. From germline, CDR1 is MNHEY and CDR2 SMNVEV (reference sequence). V lost 4 bases, J lost 3 bases, and 4 bases stayed unmatched. The CDR3 loop spans 15 amino acids. CDR3 region: CASSSAGQGGNTIYF. The CDR3 DNA reads TGTGCCAGCAGTTCTGCGGGACAGGGTGGAAACACCATATATTTT.

V usage is TRBV6-1 and J usage is TRBJ1-2; TRBD1 matches 8 bases. The V gene's germline CDR1 is MNHNS and CDR2 SASEGT. This CDR3 has 15 amino acids. V trimming: 3 bases; J trimming: 0 bases; junction bases outside the gene matches: 3. CDR3 loop: CASSEGTGANYGYTF. CDR3 bases: TGTGCCAGCAGTGAGGGGACAGGAGCTAACTATGGCTACACCTTC.

V gene TRBV27 combines with J gene TRBJ1-4; maybe TRBD1 (6 bases). The CDR3 is 15 residues long. Per germline, CDR1 MNHEY and CDR2 SMNVEV (reference sequence). Trimming removed 3 bases from V and 8 bases from J, with 16 bases in between. The CDR3 coding sequence is TGTGCCAGCAGTTTGACAACAGGGCTGGGAGAAAAACTGTTTTTT. Protein product: CASSLTTGLGEKLFF. The complete variable domain, with remaining parts taken from reference TRBV27 and TRBJ1-4, reads EAQVTQNPRYLITVTGKKLTVTCSQNMNHEYMSWYRQDPGLGLRQIYYSMNVEVTDKGDVPEGYKVSRKEKRNFPLILESPSPNQTSLYFCASSLTTGLGEKLFFGSGTQLSVL.

This clonotype was picked up a small number of times. The chain recombines TRBV11-2 with TRBJ2-1, with 10 bases aligning to TRBD2. This CDR3 comprises 16 residues. The germline V gene encodes CDR1 SGHAT and CDR2 FQNNGV. V was pared by 4 bases and J by 4 bases, with 7 bases of the junction left unmatched. The chain's CDR3 is CASSSNSGRFYNEQFF. The CDR3 DNA reads as TGTGCCAGCAGCTCCAATAGCGGGAGGTTTTACAATGAGCAGTTCTTC.

The V gene is TRBV27, the J gene TRBJ1-2; the D gene is possibly TRBD1 (5 bases). The germline V gene has CDR1 MNHEY and CDR2 SMNVEV (reference sequence). V lost 5 bases, J lost 2 bases, and 21 bases lay in between. The CDR3 has 17 residues. The CDR3 loop reads CASSPSSGGVYNYGYTF. CDR3 DNA sequence: TGTGCCAGCAGTCCCTCCTCGGGGGGGGTTTACAACTATGGCTACACCTTC.

The chain couples TRBV4-1 to TRBJ1-3, with D uncertain. Germline V gene data show CDR1 as MGHRA and CDR2 as YSYEKL. The CDR3 runs to 16 residues. V was shortened by 3 bases and J by 2 bases, with 14 bases between the two germline ends. CDR3 residues: CASSHGEGGAGNTIYF. In DNA, the CDR3 is TGCGCCAGCAGCCACGGAGAGGGAGGAGCTGGAAACACCATATATTTT.

CDR3: CASSPAGRINYGYTF. CDR3 DNA: TGTGCCAGCAGTCCGGCGGGACGGATTAACTATGGCTACACCTTC. This chain links TRBV6-5 with TRBJ1-2; possible D gene TRBD1, 5 bases. The CDR3 has 15 amino acids. CDR1 and CDR2 from the germline V gene are MNHEY and SVGAGI. The V gene lost 5 bases and the J gene lost 1 base, with 14 bases spanning the gap.